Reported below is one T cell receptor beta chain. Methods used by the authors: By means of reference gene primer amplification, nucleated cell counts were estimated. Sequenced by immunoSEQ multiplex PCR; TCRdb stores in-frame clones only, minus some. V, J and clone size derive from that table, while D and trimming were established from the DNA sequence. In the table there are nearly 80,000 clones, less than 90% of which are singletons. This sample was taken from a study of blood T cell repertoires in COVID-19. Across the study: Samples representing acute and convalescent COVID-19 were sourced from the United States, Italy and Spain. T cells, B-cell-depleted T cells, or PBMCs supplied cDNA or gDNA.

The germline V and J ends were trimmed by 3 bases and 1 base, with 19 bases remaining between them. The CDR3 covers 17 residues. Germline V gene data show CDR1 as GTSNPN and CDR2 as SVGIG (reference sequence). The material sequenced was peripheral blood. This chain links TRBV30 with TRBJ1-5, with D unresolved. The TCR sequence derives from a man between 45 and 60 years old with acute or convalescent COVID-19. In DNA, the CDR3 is TGTGCCTGGAGCCAGTCATCAGACATTACCAGCAATCAGCCCCAGCATTTT. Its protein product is CAWSQSSDITSNQPQHF.